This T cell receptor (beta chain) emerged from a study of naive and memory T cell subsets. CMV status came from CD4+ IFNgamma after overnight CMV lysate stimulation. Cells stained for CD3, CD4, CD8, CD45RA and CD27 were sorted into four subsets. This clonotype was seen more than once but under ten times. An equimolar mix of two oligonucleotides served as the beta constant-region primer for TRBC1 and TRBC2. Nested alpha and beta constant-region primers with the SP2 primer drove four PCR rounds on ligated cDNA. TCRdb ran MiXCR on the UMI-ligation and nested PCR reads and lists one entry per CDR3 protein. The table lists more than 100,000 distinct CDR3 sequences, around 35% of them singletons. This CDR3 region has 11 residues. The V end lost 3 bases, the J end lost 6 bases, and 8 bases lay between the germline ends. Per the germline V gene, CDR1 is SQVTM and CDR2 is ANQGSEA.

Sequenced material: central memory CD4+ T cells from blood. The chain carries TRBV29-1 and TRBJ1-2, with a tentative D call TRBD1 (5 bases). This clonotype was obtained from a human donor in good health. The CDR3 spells CSVDRVDGYTF. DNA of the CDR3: TGCAGCGTTGACAGGGTAGATGGCTACACCTTC.